This T cell receptor beta chain stems from a study of blood T cell repertoires in COVID-19. In the source study's methods: Reference gene primer amplification gave nucleated cell count estimates. The method was immunoSEQ multiplex PCR; TCRdb's version includes in-frame clones alone and lacks a portion of them. V, J and clone size are taken as reported in that table, and D and trimming were inferred from the DNA itself. Of 250,000 to 300,000 clones listed, 75% to 90% were seen once; the top ten hold over 10%. Patients at the Seattle site were enrolled during active infection and followed longitudinally. Trimming pared 2 bases from V and 0 bases from J, leaving 8 bases between. CDR3 length: 15 residues. Per germline, CDR1 KGHSH and CDR2 LQKENI.

The origin of this receptor is a woman between 70 and 85 years old with COVID-19, enrolled during active disease. The sequenced sample was peripheral blood. This chain links TRBV18 with TRBJ1-3; the D gene is possibly TRBD1 (6 bases). CDR3 DNA sequence: TGTGCCAGCTCACCAGGACAGCTCTCTGGAAACACCATATATTTT. Encoded protein: CASSPGQLSGNTIYF.